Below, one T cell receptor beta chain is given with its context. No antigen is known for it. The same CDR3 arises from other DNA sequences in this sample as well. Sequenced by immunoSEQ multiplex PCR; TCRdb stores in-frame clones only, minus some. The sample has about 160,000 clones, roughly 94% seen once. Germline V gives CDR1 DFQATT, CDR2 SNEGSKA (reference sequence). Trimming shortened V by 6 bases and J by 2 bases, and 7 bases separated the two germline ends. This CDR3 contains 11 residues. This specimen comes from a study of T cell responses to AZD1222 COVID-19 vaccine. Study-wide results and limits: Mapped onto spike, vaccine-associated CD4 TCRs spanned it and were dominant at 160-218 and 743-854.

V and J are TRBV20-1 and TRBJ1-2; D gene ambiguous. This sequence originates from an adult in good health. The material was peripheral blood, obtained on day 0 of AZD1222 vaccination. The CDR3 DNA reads TGCAGTGCCACAGAAAACTATGGCTACACCTTC. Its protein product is CSATENYGYTF.